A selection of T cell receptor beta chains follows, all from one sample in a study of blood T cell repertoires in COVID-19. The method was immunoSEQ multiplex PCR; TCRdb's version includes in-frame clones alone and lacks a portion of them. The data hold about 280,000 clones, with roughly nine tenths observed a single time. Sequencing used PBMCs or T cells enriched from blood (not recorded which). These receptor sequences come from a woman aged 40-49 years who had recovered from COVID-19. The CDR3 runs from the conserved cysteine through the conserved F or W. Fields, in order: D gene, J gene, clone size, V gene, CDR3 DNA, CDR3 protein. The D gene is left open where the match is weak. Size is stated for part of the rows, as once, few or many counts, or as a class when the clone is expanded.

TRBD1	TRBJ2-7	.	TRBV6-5	TGTGCCAGCAGGACGGTCGTGAGACAGGGGCAGTACTTC	CASRTVVRQGQYF
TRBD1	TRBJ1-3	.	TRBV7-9	TGTGCCACCCAACAGGGGGGAAACACCATATATTTT	CATQQGGNTIYF
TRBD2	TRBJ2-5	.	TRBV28	TGTGCCAGCAGTTCCCACCTCGGGACTAGCGGGAGTCGGTCGGAGACCCAGTACTTC	CASSSHLGTSGSRSETQYF
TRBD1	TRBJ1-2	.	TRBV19	TGTGCCAGCCATTCGCCGGGACAGGGGGGAGGAGGCTATGGCTACACCTTC	CASHSPGQGGGGYGYTF
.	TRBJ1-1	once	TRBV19	TGTGCCAGCACCACCACAGGGCTGAACACTGAAGCTTTCTTT	CASTTTGLNTEAFF
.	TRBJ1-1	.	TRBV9	TGTGCCAGCAGCTTAACGACGGGTTTTGACACTGAAGCTTTCTTT	CASSLTTGFDTEAFF
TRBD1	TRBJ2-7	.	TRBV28	TGTGCCAGCTTGCGCGGGGACAGGGGTTTTTCTTACGAGCAGTACTTC	CASLRGDRGFSYEQYF
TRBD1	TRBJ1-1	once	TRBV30	TGTGCCTGGCTCCAGGGGGCTCGGGTGAACACTGAAGCTTTCTTT	CAWLQGARVNTEAFF
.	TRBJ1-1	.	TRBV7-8	TGTGCCAGCAGCCCGCGGGGGGGGGACACTGAAGCTTTCTTT	CASSPRGGDTEAFF
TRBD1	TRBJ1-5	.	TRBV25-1	TGTGCCTCGGCTCAGGGGGGTAATCAGCCCCAGCATTTT	CASAQGGNQPQHF
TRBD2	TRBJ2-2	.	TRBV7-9	TGTGCCAGCAGCCCGGGACTAAGTGGAGTGAACACCGGGGAGCTGTTTTTT	CASSPGLSGVNTGELFF
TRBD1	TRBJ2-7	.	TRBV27	TGTGCCAGCAGAGAGAGGGGGCGAACCTACGAGCAGTACTTC	CASRERGRTYEQYF
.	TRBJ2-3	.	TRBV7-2	TGTGCCAGCAGCTTAATCTCGGGAGTGGTAGATACGCAGTATTTT	CASSLISGVVDTQYF
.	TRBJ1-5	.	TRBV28	TGTGCCAGCAGTAAGCAGGCGCAGGGTTGGCCCCAGCATTTT	CASSKQAQGWPQHF
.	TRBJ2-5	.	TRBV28	TGTGCCAGCAGTCCCCCTAATACGGAGACCCAGTACTTC	CASSPPNTETQYF
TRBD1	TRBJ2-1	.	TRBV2	TGTGCCAGCCCCGAGGGACAGGGATTCGGGAATGAGCAGTTCTTC	CASPEGQGFGNEQFF
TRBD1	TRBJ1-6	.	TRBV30	TGTGCCTGGATCAGTCCCGGGACAGGGAGGAATTCACCCCTCCACTTT	CAWISPGTGRNSPLHF
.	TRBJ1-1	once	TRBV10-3	TGTGCCATCGGGAGGGGAGAACTGAACACTGAAGCTTTCTTT	CAIGRGELNTEAFF
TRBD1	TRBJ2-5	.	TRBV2	TGTGCCAGCAGGGGGACAGGGGCGGGGGAGACCCAGTACTTC	CASRGTGAGETQYF
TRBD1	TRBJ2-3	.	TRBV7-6	TGTGCCAGCAGCTTAGAGGGGGCAGGGGAGTTGACAGATACGCAGTATTTT	CASSLEGAGELTDTQYF
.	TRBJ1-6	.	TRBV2	TGTGCCACGACAGGCATCGGGAATTCACCCCTCCACTTT	CATTGIGNSPLHF
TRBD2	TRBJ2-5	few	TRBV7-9	TGTGCCAGCAGCTACACTAGCGTTGAGACCCAGTACTTC	CASSYTSVETQYF
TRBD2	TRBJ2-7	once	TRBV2	TGTGCCAGCAGTAATCTACTAGCGGGAGGCTCAGCGGAGCAGTACTTC	CASSNLLAGGSAEQYF
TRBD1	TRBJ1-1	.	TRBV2	TGTGCCAGCAGTGGACAGGGGGCTGAAGCTTTCTTT	CASSGQGAEAFF
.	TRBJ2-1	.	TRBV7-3	TGTCCAAGGCCCAGGGACAATGAGCAGTTCTTC	CPRPRDNEQFF
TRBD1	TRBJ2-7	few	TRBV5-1	TGCGCCAGCAGCTTGCCAGACAGGGTTCACGAGCAGTACTTC	CASSLPDRVHEQYF
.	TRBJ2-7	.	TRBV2	TGTGCCAGCAGTACGGGGGATCGACGGGAGCAGTACTTC	CASSTGDRREQYF
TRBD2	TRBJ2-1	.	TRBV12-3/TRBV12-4	TGTGCCAGCAGACCTAGCGGGATTCACCAGTTCTTC	CASRPSGIHQFF